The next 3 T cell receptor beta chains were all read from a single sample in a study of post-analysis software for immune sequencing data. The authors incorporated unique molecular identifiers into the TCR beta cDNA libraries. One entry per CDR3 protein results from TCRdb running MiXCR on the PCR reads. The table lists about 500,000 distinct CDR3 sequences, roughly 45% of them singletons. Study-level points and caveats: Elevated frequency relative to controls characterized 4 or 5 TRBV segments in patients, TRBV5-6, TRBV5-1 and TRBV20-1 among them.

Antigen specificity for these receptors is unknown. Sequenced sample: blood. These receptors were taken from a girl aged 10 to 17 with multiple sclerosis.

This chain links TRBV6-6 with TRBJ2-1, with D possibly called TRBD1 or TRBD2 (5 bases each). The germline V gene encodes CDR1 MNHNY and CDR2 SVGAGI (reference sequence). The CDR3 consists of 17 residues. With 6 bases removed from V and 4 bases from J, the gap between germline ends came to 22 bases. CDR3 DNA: TGTGCCAGCAGCTCGTCCGGGACGGCGAACTTTTACAATGAGCAGTTCTTC. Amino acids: CASSSSGTANFYNEQFF.

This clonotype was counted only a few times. CDR3 nucleotide sequence: TGTGCCAGCAGTCCACTCCTGACAGCACAAGAGACCCAGTACTTC. It codes for CASSPLLTAQETQYF. The chain uses TRBV28 and TRBJ2-5, with a possible D match to TRBD1 (5 bases). Germline CDR1 is MDHEN and CDR2 is SYDVKM. Trimming took off 5 bases at V and 2 bases at J, with 15 bases between the two ends. The CDR3 has 15 amino acids.

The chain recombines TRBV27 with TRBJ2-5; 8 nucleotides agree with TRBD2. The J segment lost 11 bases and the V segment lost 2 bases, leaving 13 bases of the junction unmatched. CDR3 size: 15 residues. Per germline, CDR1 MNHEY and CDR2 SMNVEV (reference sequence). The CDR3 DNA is TGTGCCAGCAGTTTAAACGCGGGAGGCCCCTTGGAGCAGTACTTC. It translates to CASSLNAGGPLEQYF.